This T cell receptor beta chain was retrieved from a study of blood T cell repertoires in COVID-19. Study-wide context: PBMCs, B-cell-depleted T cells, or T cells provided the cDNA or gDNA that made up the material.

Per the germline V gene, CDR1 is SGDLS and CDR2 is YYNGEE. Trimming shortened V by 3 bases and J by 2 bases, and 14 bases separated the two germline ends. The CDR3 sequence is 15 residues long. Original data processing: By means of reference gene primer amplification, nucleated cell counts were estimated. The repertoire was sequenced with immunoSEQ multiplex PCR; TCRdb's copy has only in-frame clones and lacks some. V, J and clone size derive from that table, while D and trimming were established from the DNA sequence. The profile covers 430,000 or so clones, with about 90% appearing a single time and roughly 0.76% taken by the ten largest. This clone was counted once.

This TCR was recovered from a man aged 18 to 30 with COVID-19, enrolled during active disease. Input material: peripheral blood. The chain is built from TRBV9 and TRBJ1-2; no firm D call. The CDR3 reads CASSGGGLGNYGYTF. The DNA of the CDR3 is TGTGCCAGCAGCGGCGGAGGTTTAGGGAACTATGGCTACACCTTC. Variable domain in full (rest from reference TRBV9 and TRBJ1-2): DSGVTQTPKHLITATGQRVTLRCSPRSGDLSVYWYQQSLDQGLQFLIQYYNGEERAKGNILERFSAQQFPDLHSELNLSSLELGDSALYFCASSGGGLGNYGYTFGSGTRLTVV.